Below, 18 T cell receptor beta chains from the same sample are listed, as sequenced in a study of OX40 agonist ivuxolimab in advanced cancers. Here immunoSEQ multiplex PCR was the method, and the copy in TCRdb shows in-frame clones only, minus some. This table holds approximately 70,000 clones, about 92% found once. This specimen was CD4+ or CD8+ T cells sorted from blood, taken in a trial of the OX40 agonist ivuxolimab. All receptors come from an adult with an advanced solid tumor such as melanoma, head and neck, liver or kidney cancer.

This chain uses TRBV19 with TRBJ2-7; D remains ambiguous. Per the germline V gene, CDR1 is LNHDA and CDR2 is SQIVND (reference sequence). This CDR3 contains 13 residues. V lost 0 bases to trimming and J lost 3 bases, with 6 bases between them. The CDR3 loop reads CASSIDGNYEQYF. In nucleotides, the CDR3 is TGTGCCAGTAGTATAGATGGAAACTACGAGCAGTACTTC.

The CDR3 spells CASSPGSETQYF. DNA of the CDR3: TGTGCCAGCAGCCCAGGGTCAGAGACCCAGTACTTC. This chain joins TRBV7-9 and TRBJ2-5; tentatively, D is TRBD1 (5 bases). The CDR3 runs to 12 residues. Trimming shortened V by 5 bases and J by 4 bases, and 8 bases separated the two germline ends. Germline assignment: CDR1 SEHNR and CDR2 FQNEAQ (reference sequence).

V is TRBV7-2 and J is TRBJ2-2, with unresolved D. The CDR3 contains 16 residues. The germline CDR1 and CDR2 sequences are SGHTA and FQGNSA. Trimming took off 5 bases at V and 3 bases at J, with 16 bases between the two ends. CDR3: CASSPYPGSYTGELFF. CDR3 nucleotides: TGTGCCAGCAGCCCGTACCCGGGCAGCTACACCGGGGAGCTGTTTTTT. The full variable domain, in which reference TRBV7-2 and TRBJ2-2 provide the parts outside the CDR3, is GAGVSQSPSNKVTEKGKDVELRCDPISGHTALYWYRQSLGQGLEFLIYFQGNSAPDKSGLPSDRFSAERTGGSVSTLTIQRTQQEDSAVYLCASSPYPGSYTGELFFGEGSRLTVL.

The genes are TRBV6-4 and TRBJ2-1, with 7 bases fitting TRBD2. Looked up from germline, CDR1 is MRHNA and CDR2 is SNTAGT. The CDR3 runs to 16 residues. V shed 0 bases and J 4 bases; nucleotides not matched to a gene: 6. The CDR3 coding sequence is TGTGCCAGCAGTGACTCTGGCGGGAGCCGTTACAATGAGCAGTTCTTC. Its protein is CASSDSGGSRYNEQFF.

The gene calls are TRBV14 and TRBJ1-5; unclear D gene. Germline assignment: CDR1 SGHDN and CDR2 FVKESK. V shed 1 base and J shed 3 bases, with 13 bases lying between them. The CDR3 is 16 residues long. Written as DNA, the CDR3 is TGTGCCAGCAGCCAAGTCAGTAGTTCGTACAATCAGCCCCAGCATTTT. Its protein is CASSQVSSSYNQPQHF. The full variable domain, with the rest looked up from reference TRBV14 and TRBJ1-5, is EAGVTQFPSHSVIEKGQTVTLRCDPISGHDNLYWYRRVMGKEIKFLLHFVKESKQDESGMPNNRFLAERTGGTYSTLKVQPAELEDSGVYFCASSQVSSSYNQPQHFGDGTRLSIL.

This rearrangement joins TRBV6-5 to TRBJ2-7; 7 nucleotides align to TRBD2. This CDR3 is built from 14 residues. CDR1 is MNHEY and CDR2 is SVGAGI in the germline V gene. V lost 6 bases to trimming and J lost 6 bases; unmatched junction nucleotides: 11. CDR3 residues: CASSRSGGGGEQYF. As DNA, the CDR3 is TGTGCCAGCAGCCGCTCGGGAGGCGGGGGCGAGCAGTACTTC.

This chain uses TRBV28 with TRBJ2-3, with a weak D call TRBD2 (5 bases). CDR1 and CDR2 (germline): MDHEN, SYDVKM. V was clipped by 3 bases and J by 0 bases, with 7 bases between them. The CDR3 has 14 amino acids. The CDR3 DNA is TGTGCCAGCAGTTTTGCGGGTAGCACAGATACGCAGTATTTT. As protein: CASSFAGSTDTQYF.

This chain joins TRBV7-8 and TRBJ2-6, with D perhaps TRBD1 (6 bases). The CDR3 runs to 16 residues. Germline assignment: CDR1 SGHVS and CDR2 FQNEAQ. Trimming took 7 bases from V and 3 from J, leaving 16 bases between them. This CDR3 is CASTVQGLVGANVLTF. CDR3 DNA: TGTGCCAGCACAGTGCAGGGGCTAGTTGGGGCCAACGTCCTGACTTTC.

V gene TRBV6-5 combines with J gene TRBJ2-7, with D perhaps matching TRBD2 (7 bases). Germline loops: CDR1 MNHEY, CDR2 SVGAGI. The CDR3 sequence is 12 residues long. V shed 5 bases and J shed 9 bases, with 14 bases lying between them. The CDR3 bases are TGTGCCAGCAGTCCGGGGGGAGGGGGGCAGTACTTC. Protein sequence: CASSPGGGGQYF.

The chain carries TRBV7-2 and TRBJ2-7, with 8 bases lining up with TRBD1. With V trimmed by 4 bases and J by 2 bases, 4 bases remained unmatched. Per germline, CDR1 SGHTA and CDR2 FQGNSA. The CDR3 extends over 14 amino acids. Here the CDR3 reads CASSSDRGAYEQYF. CDR3 DNA: TGTGCCAGCAGCTCCGACAGGGGCGCCTACGAGCAGTACTTC.

The chain recombines TRBV28 with TRBJ2-7; 11 bases line up with TRBD2. Germline trimming cut 7 bases from V and 2 bases from J; bases unmatched to any gene: 7. The CDR3 runs 15 residues. Germline V gene sequence: CDR1 MDHEN, CDR2 SYDVKM. CDR3 protein: CASTPSGRSPYEQYF. CDR3 nucleotide sequence: TGTGCCAGCACCCCTAGCGGGAGGTCGCCCTACGAGCAGTACTTC.

The V and J genes are TRBV9 and TRBJ2-1, with 10 positions matching TRBD2. Looked up from germline, CDR1 is SGDLS and CDR2 is YYNGEE. J lost 4 bases, V lost 3 bases, and 4 bases had no gene match. The CDR3 length is 15 residues. The CDR3, as DNA: TGTGCCAGCAGCGCCTGGACTAGCGGTTACAATGAGCAGTTCTTC. Translating it yields CASSAWTSGYNEQFF.

This chain connects TRBV5-6 to TRBJ2-3; no clear D gene. Trimming left V 1 base short and J 5 bases short, with 8 bases between. This CDR3 has 13 residues. Germline lookup yields CDR1 SGHDT and CDR2 YYEEEE. The CDR3 DNA sequence: TGTGCCAGCAGCTTGTATACGGGAGATACGCAGTATTTT. Residues: CASSLYTGDTQYF.

The chain carries TRBV28 and TRBJ2-7, with D possibly TRBD2 on 6 matching bases. Germline V gives CDR1 MDHEN, CDR2 SYDVKM. CDR3 length: 14 residues. Trimming pared 3 bases from V and 2 bases from J, leaving 11 bases between. The CDR3 reads CASSFGGNPYEQYF. CDR3 DNA: TGTGCCAGCAGTTTCGGAGGGAACCCCTACGAGCAGTACTTC.

V gene TRBV27 combines with J gene TRBJ2-1, with D unclear. Germline V gene data show CDR1 as MNHEY and CDR2 as SMNVEV (reference sequence). V lost 6 bases and J 8 bases, leaving 8 bases between the germline ends. CDR3 size: 11 residues. Here the CDR3 reads CASRAMYEQFF. DNA for the CDR3: TGTGCCAGCAGGGCGATGTATGAGCAGTTCTTC.

V is TRBV6-6 and J is TRBJ2-5; possible D gene TRBD2, 5 bases. Deletions cut 5 bases from V and 1 base from J, with 11 bases between. CDR3 length: 14 residues. Per the germline V gene, CDR1 is MNHNY and CDR2 is SVGAGI (reference sequence). This chain's CDR3 is CASSGRGSQETQYF. Here the CDR3 DNA reads TGTGCCAGCAGTGGACGGGGTTCCCAAGAGACCCAGTACTTC.

This sequence joins TRBV28 and TRBJ1-5, with D possibly matching TRBD1 (6 bases). The V gene's germline CDR1 is MDHEN and CDR2 SYDVKM. This CDR3 is built from 15 residues. V lost 5 bases, J lost 7 bases, and 18 bases lay in between. The CDR3 protein is CASSRIGGAAQPQHF. The CDR3 DNA follows: TGTGCCAGCAGTAGAATCGGGGGGGCGGCACAGCCCCAGCATTTT.

The J gene is TRBJ2-5, the V gene TRBV5-4; 11 bases match TRBD2. V shed 4 bases, J shed 3 bases, and the junction held 2 bases outside the gene matches. This CDR3 contains 14 residues. Germline lookup yields CDR1 SGHNT and CDR2 YYREEE (reference sequence). CDR3 amino acids: CASSKGLAEETQYF. CDR3 nucleotides: TGTGCCAGCAGCAAGGGACTAGCGGAAGAGACCCAGTACTTC.